This T cell receptor beta chain was found in a study of prognosis after radiotherapy for stage I lung cancer listed by TCRdb under 2021. Regarding the study in general: Between April 2018 and early 2019, some 20 patients with stage I NSCLC were enrolled in Nanjing, China. Around 13 patients presented with newly diagnosed primary stage I lung tumors, and several carried oligometastatic NSCLC following surgical resection of the primary tumor. Every patient was deemed medically inoperable, around twelve because of comorbidities and several because they refused surgery. The cohort was made up of some 12 men and a handful of women, with a median age of around 78 years and an age range of 53 to 84 years. Tumor histology was squamous cell carcinoma in over 5 patients and adenocarcinoma in under 15. SBRT was given in 3 to 5 fractions with a biologically effective dose of at least 100 Gy, using image-guided IMRT or VMAT. Concurrent therapy was not administered to any patient alongside SBRT. After SBRT, distant metastases developed in four of the 19 patients at a median of around seven months, while the remaining 15 patients had no significant progression. Peripheral blood TCR beta repertoires were profiled in stage I NSCLC patients before and after stereotactic body radiotherapy, and the repertoires were related to distant failure. For each of the roughly 19 patients, one blood sample was taken before SBRT and one after, so the study sequenced approximately 38 samples in total.

Two rounds of multiplex PCR on genomic DNA were used to amplify the TCR beta CDR3 region. In the first round of PCR, primers specific to each TRBV and TRBJ gene were used, and the primer sequences are filed in Chinese patent CN105087789A. Universal primers were used in the second PCR round. The Roche High Pure PCR Template Preparation Kit was used to extract genomic DNA from frozen PBMCs. The libraries underwent paired-end sequencing with 151 bp reads on an Illumina HiSeq 3000. Per the authors' processing: CutAdapt was used to remove raw reads lacking the multiplex PCR primer sequences. PEAR was used to merge high-quality paired reads into contigs. TRB V, D and J gene segments were assigned to each contig with MiXCR by alignment to reference sequences. To remove sequencing errors, CDR3 sequences were clustered according to base quality and sequence similarity. Shannon entropy normalized by the natural log of productive TCR sequence number was used as the measure of diversity. Clonality was defined as one minus Shannon entropy divided by the natural log of the number of unique clonotypes. The Youden index of ROC curves was used to select progression-free survival cut-offs for repertoire metrics, and analyses were performed in R 3.5.3. In TCRdb, the public reads were trimmed at Q25 with fastp and aligned with MiXCR, with productive beta chains retained. Each CDR3 protein appears once, grouped with its most common genes and DNA. These V and J calls rely on TCRdb rather than the paper's analysis. In this sample the table shows around 30,000 distinct CDR3 sequences, about 30% of which occur a single time. Of the sample, about 33% is held by the ten largest clones.

A history of other malignancies or of prior chemotherapy or radiotherapy was absent in all patients, and node-negative disease was shown on CT and PET/CT in all patients. At each of the two time points, six milliliters of peripheral venous blood were collected into EDTA tubes. Ficoll-Paque Plus density-gradient centrifugation was used to isolate PBMCs. Right after collection, samples were placed at -80 degrees C and kept there until analysis. Relative to germline, V is 4 bases shorter and J is 3 bases shorter, with 14 bases between their ends. From a lookup of the germline V gene, CDR1 and CDR2 are SGDLS and YYNGEE. The CDR3 holds 14 amino acids from the cysteine to the phenylalanine. The kept DNA is CDR3 alone, 42 bases in frame from the first base. This clonotype was detected many times. Its antigen remains unidentified. Base qualities are not at hand, and no much larger clone is one base apart. The investigation overall reported the following: Post-SBRT Shannon entropy and its change from baseline were lower in patients who developed distant metastases; baseline Shannon entropy was not associated with metastases. The small cohort and short follow-up limited the study, so independent validation of the findings is needed. No adjustment for multiple comparisons was applied to any of the reported P values. A decrease in unique TCR clone counts was observed after SBRT (median roughly 10,000 before versus fewer than 8,000 after; Wilcoxon paired P=0.011). Differences by metastasis status were reportedly seen in TRBV and TRBJ usage frequencies, involving two V genes at baseline and, after SBRT, 8 or 9 V genes and two J genes. Whether the expanded TCR clones were tumor-specific was not determined.

Sequenced material: PBMCs, taken before or after stereotactic body radiation therapy (not recorded which). This clonotype was sampled from a donor of 50 years or more with non-small cell lung cancer. The chain is encoded by TRBV9 joined to TRBJ2-7; the D segment could be TRBD2, given 6 matching bases. The CDR3 reads as follows: CASSSRDWGYEQYF. The DNA sequence is as follows: TGTGCCAGCAGCTCCCGGGACTGGGGCTACGAGCAGTACTTC.